Below, 28 T cell receptor beta chains from the same sample are listed, as sequenced in a study of T-cell memory formation after mild COVID-19. TCRdb reanalysed the 5' RACE reads using MiXCR and keeps one entry per CDR3 protein. The table records hundreds of thousands of distinct CDR3 sequences, less than 25% of them present only once. Sequencing used PBMCs or a T cell subset sorted from them (not recorded which). The origin of the receptors is an adult woman who had mild COVID-19 (a few samples of this study predate the infection). Cell type and time point are not known.

This clonotype was recorded a few times. The chain links TRBV20-1 to TRBJ2-5; 11 nucleotides line up with TRBD2. CDR1 and CDR2 (germline): DFQATT, SNEGSKA (reference sequence). V shed 5 bases, J shed 1 base, and the junction held 6 bases outside the gene matches. The CDR3 runs to 15 residues. The CDR3 DNA is TGCAGTGCTCTCGAGACTAGCGGGGCCCAAGAGACCCAGTACTTC. Its protein is CSALETSGAQETQYF.

This chain connects TRBV4-1 to TRBJ1-2; 7 nucleotides line up with TRBD1. Trimming removed 3 bases from V and 2 bases from J; junction bases left unmatched: 6. Germline V CDR1 and CDR2: MGHRA, YSYEKL. The CDR3 runs to 15 residues. The CDR3, as DNA: TGCGCCAGCAGCCACCTTGCAGGGGGGAACTATGGCTACACCTTC. Its protein is CASSHLAGGNYGYTF.

The sample holds a few counts of this clonotype. The chain combines TRBV12-3 or TRBV12-4 with TRBJ1-2; 7 bases are a match to TRBD1. CDR3 length: 14 residues. With V trimmed by 3 bases and J by 2 bases, 3 bases remained unmatched. The CDR3: CASSFQGGNYGYTF. The CDR3 DNA sequence: TGTGCCAGCAGTTTTCAGGGGGGAAACTATGGCTACACCTTC.

In DNA, the CDR3 is TGTGCCAGCAGCCGGGGACTAGTTGTAGATACGCAGTATTTT. Amino acids: CASSRGLVVDTQYF. V usage is TRBV27 and J usage is TRBJ2-3; 8 bases are a match to TRBD2. Trimming took 6 bases from V and 5 from J; bases not matched to a gene: 7. This CDR3 contains 14 residues. The V gene's germline CDR1 is MNHEY and CDR2 SMNVEV (reference sequence).

This clonotype was seen ten or more times. CDR3 sequence reads: CASSPLGTSVGNEQFF. The CDR3, as DNA: TGTGCCAGCAGCCCCCTGGGGACTAGCGTAGGGAATGAGCAGTTCTTC. This chain links TRBV7-3 with TRBJ2-1, with 10 positions matching TRBD2. Germline V gene lookup returns CDR1 SGHTA and CDR2 FQGTGA. J was trimmed by 7 bases and V by 5 bases; bases with no gene match: 11. This CDR3 is 16 amino acids long.

Only a few counts were recorded for this clonotype. The chain is built from TRBV20-1 and TRBJ2-1; no clear D. V was pared by 0 bases and J by 9 bases, with 12 bases between. The germline gives CDR1 DFQATT, CDR2 SNEGSKA (reference sequence). This CDR3 has 13 residues. CDR3 in DNA: TGCAGTGCTAGAGATCTCAAAGGACCTGAGCAGTTCTTC. Its translation is CSARDLKGPEQFF.

J is TRBJ1-2 and V is TRBV6-5; D perhaps matches TRBD1 (6 bases). The V and J ends lost 6 bases and 6 bases respectively, with 23 bases between them. The CDR3 extends over 16 amino acids. Germline V gene lookup returns CDR1 MNHEY and CDR2 SVGAGI. The CDR3 bases are TGTGCCAGCAGCGCAAAGAGGTCCGGGGGGGCCCATGGCTACACCTTC. Translated, it gives CASSAKRSGGAHGYTF.

This clonotype was counted between two and nine times. Written as DNA, the CDR3 is TGTGCCAGCAGTTACAGGACAGGGCTCAATGAGCAGTTCTTC. Translating gives CASSYRTGLNEQFF. This chain uses TRBV27 with TRBJ2-1; TRBD1 aligns across 8 bases. The germline V gene has CDR1 MNHEY and CDR2 SMNVEV (reference sequence). Germline trimming cut 4 bases from V and 6 bases from J; bases unmatched to any gene: 5. The CDR3 totals 14 residues.

This clonotype occurred a few times. The chain joins TRBV10-3 to TRBJ1-1, with TRBD1 identical over 7 bases. From germline, CDR1 is ENHRY and CDR2 SYGVKD. Trimming removed 11 bases from V and 3 bases from J; junction bases left unmatched: 9. This CDR3 has 13 amino acids. The CDR3 DNA sequence: TGTGCCTCCTCGGGGACAGCAGACACTGAAGCTTTCTTT. This sequence encodes CASSGTADTEAFF.

This clonotype was seen a handful of times. The rearrangement links TRBV20-1 to TRBJ2-3; D not certain. The CDR3 has 11 amino acids. The V and J ends lost 6 bases and 4 bases respectively, with 8 bases between them. CDR1 and CDR2 from the germline V gene are DFQATT and SNEGSKA (reference sequence). CDR3 in amino acids: CSAPTPDTQYF. The CDR3 DNA sequence: TGCAGTGCCCCCACCCCAGATACGCAGTATTTT.

This clonotype was detected only a few times. The chain links TRBV12-3 or TRBV12-4 to TRBJ2-3; 7 nucleotides agree with TRBD2. The CDR3 contains 15 residues. Trimming cost V 4 bases and J 5 bases; bases outside gene matches: 9. The CDR3 DNA follows: TGTGCCAGCAGTTCCCAGCGGGGCGAAATAGATACGCAGTATTTT. This gives the protein CASSSQRGEIDTQYF.

This clonotype was found a few times. The genes are TRBV11-2 and TRBJ1-2; the D is unclear. The V gene's germline CDR1 is SGHAT and CDR2 FQNNGV. V shed 1 base and J shed 2 bases, with 11 bases lying between them. The CDR3 length is 15 residues. The CDR3 bases are TGTGCCAGCAGCTTAGTATCCAGTGGGAACTATGGCTACACCTTC. Translating gives CASSLVSSGNYGYTF.

This clonotype was detected a few times. The rearrangement joins TRBV7-2 to TRBJ2-1, with unresolved D. The CDR3 totals 13 residues. V was cut by 6 bases and J by 6 bases, with 12 bases left in between. Germline V CDR1 and CDR2: SGHTA, FQGNSA. Here the CDR3 reads CASRRAWGNEQFF. As DNA, the CDR3 is TGTGCCAGCAGGAGAGCGTGGGGCAATGAGCAGTTCTTC.

Only a few counts were recorded for this clonotype. The V and J genes are TRBV6-1 and TRBJ2-7; 7 nucleotides match TRBD2. From germline, CDR1 is MNHNS and CDR2 SASEGT. The CDR3 spans 14 residues. J gave up 3 bases and V 2 bases, and 4 bases lay outside the gene matches. The CDR3: CASSELAAYYEQYF. CDR3 nucleotides: TGTGCCAGCAGTGAACTAGCGGCTTACTACGAGCAGTACTTC.

The chain is built from TRBV6-2 or TRBV6-3 and TRBJ2-7; 8 bases line up with TRBD2. The germline V gene encodes CDR1 MNHEY and CDR2 SVGEGT. This CDR3 region has 14 residues. The J segment lost 2 bases and the V segment lost 5 bases, leaving 5 bases of the junction unmatched. CDR3 residues: CASSPAGLAYEQYF. CDR3 nucleotide sequence: TGTGCCAGCAGTCCCGCGGGACTAGCCTACGAGCAGTACTTC.

Only a few counts were recorded for this clonotype. This chain uses TRBV6-2 or TRBV6-3 with TRBJ2-1, with 9 positions matching TRBD2. Trimming took 4 bases from V and 8 from J; bases not matched to a gene: 18. The CDR3 is made up of 18 amino acids. The germline CDR1 and CDR2 sequences are MNHEY and SVGEGT. CDR3 DNA: TGTGCCAGCAGTTGGGATTCTAGCGGGGCCTGGGGCGGCGATGAGCAGTTCTTC. This gives the protein CASSWDSSGAWGGDEQFF.

The chain carries TRBV5-6 and TRBJ1-5; D perhaps matches TRBD1 (5 bases). The CDR3 is 15 amino acids. V gave up 7 bases and J gave up 0 bases, with 14 bases separating them. Germline V CDR1 and CDR2: SGHDT, YYEEEE. In DNA, the CDR3 is TGTGCCAGCCAGAGGTGGCAGGGTAGCAATCAGCCCCAGCATTTT. It yields the protein CASQRWQGSNQPQHF. The complete variable domain, with remaining parts taken from reference TRBV5-6 and TRBJ1-5, reads DAGVTQSPTHLIKTRGQQVTLRCSPKSGHDTVSWYQQALGQGPQFIFQYYEEEERQRGNFPDRFSGHQFPNYSSELNVNALLLGDSALYLCASQRWQGSNQPQHFGDGTRLSIL.

The rearrangement uses TRBV12-3 or TRBV12-4 and TRBJ2-7; D is uncertain. V was clipped by 0 bases and J by 5 bases, with 8 bases between them. The CDR3 contains 13 residues. The CDR3 nucleotides are TGTGCCAGCAGTTTAGCGGTAGGGAACGAGCAGTACTTC. Protein: CASSLAVGNEQYF.

The gene calls are TRBV30 and TRBJ2-7; D remains ambiguous. V shed 0 bases and J shed 4 bases, with 10 bases lying between them. The CDR3 is 13 residues long. Germline V gives CDR1 GTSNPN, CDR2 SVGIG (reference sequence). CDR3 in amino acids: CAWSVDRYYEQYF. As DNA, the CDR3 is TGTGCCTGGAGTGTAGATAGGTATTACGAGCAGTACTTC.

The chain links TRBV4-1 to TRBJ2-5; D remains unclear. The CDR3 totals 13 residues. V gave up 2 bases and J gave up 5 bases, with 9 bases separating them. Germline values: CDR1 MGHRA, CDR2 YSYEKL. The CDR3 sequence: CASSQLVSETQYF. CDR3 DNA sequence: TGCGCCAGCAGCCAATTGGTTTCTGAGACCCAGTACTTC.

V is TRBV7-8 and J is TRBJ2-7; the match to TRBD1 covers 11 bases. In germline, CDR1 is SGHVS, CDR2 FQNEAQ. The CDR3 covers 15 residues. Losses at the gene ends were 4 bases for V and 4 bases for J; bases not matched to a gene: 6. The CDR3 coding sequence is TGTGCCAGCAGCTCCATTGGGACAGGGGGTTACGAGCAGTACTTC. Amino acid sequence: CASSSIGTGGYEQYF.

This clonotype showed up just a few times. J is TRBJ2-1 and V is TRBV28, with a weak D call TRBD2 (5 bases). CDR3 length: 10 amino acids. CDR1 and CDR2 (germline): MDHEN, SYDVKM. V was clipped by 7 bases and J by 9 bases, with 7 bases between them. CDR3 nucleotide sequence: TGTGCCAGCAAGAGGGCTGAGCAGTTCTTC. As protein: CASKRAEQFF.

The chain joins TRBV20-1 to TRBJ2-1, with 9 bases identical to TRBD2. With 6 bases clipped from V and 7 bases from J, the junction kept 19 bases outside the gene matches. The CDR3 is made up of 17 amino acids. Per germline, CDR1 DFQATT and CDR2 SNEGSKA (reference sequence). The CDR3 coding sequence is TGCAGTGCGCCTCTCCCCGGGGGCGGGGGGGCTAGGAATGAGCAGTTCTTC. Translating it yields CSAPLPGGGGARNEQFF.

This clonotype was seen only a few times. This chain connects TRBV24-1 to TRBJ2-3, with 8 bases that match TRBD2. The V and J ends lost 9 bases and 4 bases, in that order; junction bases with no gene match: 2. The germline V gene encodes CDR1 KGHDR and CDR2 SFDVKD. The CDR3 has 12 amino acids. CDR3 region: CATSGGADTQYF. The CDR3 DNA reads as TGTGCCACCTCCGGGGGGGCAGATACGCAGTATTTT.

This clonotype was seen more than once but under ten times. The chain is built from TRBV21-1 and TRBJ2-1. TRBV21-1 corresponds to a pseudogene. The CDR3 has 16 residues. As DNA, the CDR3 is TGTGCCAGCAGCAGTAAGCGGGGGGGCGCCTACAATGAGCAGTTCTTC. Amino acids: CASSSKRGGAYNEQFF.

The chain recombines TRBV7-9 with TRBJ2-7; 7 bases align to TRBD1. This CDR3 has 14 residues. Trimming at V came to 5 bases and at J to 5 bases, leaving 9 bases not matched to a gene. Germline V gene data show CDR1 as SEHNR and CDR2 as FQNEAQ (reference sequence). CDR3 nucleotides: TGTGCCAGCAGCACTGGTAACAGGGGCGACGAGCAGTACTTC. Translation: CASSTGNRGDEQYF.

Points on this clonotype: One junction end disagrees with the germline gene, perhaps due to a read error. This chain uses TRBV7-9 with TRBJ1-6; weak D call: TRBD1 (6 bases). From germline, CDR1 is SEHNR and CDR2 FQNEAQ (reference sequence). There are 13 residues in the CDR3. The CDR3 DNA is TGTGCCAGCAGCTTAGAAGGGAGGGGACACCCTCGCTTT. It is translated as CASSLEGRGHPRF.

This clonotype was detected a few times. The chain links TRBV29-1 to TRBJ2-1, with D possibly TRBD1 on 5 matching bases. The CDR3 is made up of 14 amino acids. The V gene's germline CDR1 is SQVTM and CDR2 ANQGSEA. V lost 6 bases, J lost 5 bases, and 17 bases lay in between. CDR3 residues: CSVGLGLVNNEQFF. The CDR3 DNA reads as TGCAGCGTCGGGTTGGGGCTCGTCAACAATGAGCAGTTCTTC.